The rows below give T cell receptor beta chains drawn from one sample of a study of T cells in Graves' hyperthyroidism and ophthalmopathy. TCRdb reprocessed the multiplex PCR reads with MiXCR, giving one entry per CDR3 protein. The table lists hundreds of thousands of distinct CDR3 sequences, 45% of them singletons, with 6.5% to 9% in the top ten. The sequenced sample consisted of peripheral blood or thyroid tissue (not recorded which). All receptors derive from an adult man with Graves' disease, either hyperthyroidism or ophthalmopathy (not recorded which). Each CDR3 is given with its conserved first and last residue. D genes are given only for firm matches. The size entry is marked missing in some rows and otherwise reads once, few, many or a size class.

clone_size,j_call,d_call,v_call,cdr3_aa,cdr3_nt
.,TRBJ2-7,TRBD2,TRBV20-1,CSALPGLAVSYEQYF,TGCAGTGCGCTTCCGGGACTAGCGGTCTCCTACGAGCAGTACTTC
many,TRBJ2-6,.,TRBV24-1,CATSDPFSGANVLTF,TGTGCCACCAGTGATCCGTTCTCTGGGGCCAACGTCCTGACTTTC
few,TRBJ1-2,.,TRBV6-5,CASSYSAGNYGYTF,TGTGCCAGCAGTTACTCGGCGGGAAACTATGGCTACACCTTC
.,TRBJ2-3,TRBD1,TRBV10-3,CATKRQGGTDTQYF,TGTGCCACCAAGAGACAGGGCGGCACAGATACGCAGTATTTT
once,TRBJ1-2,.,TRBV25-1,CASSARDSDYTF,TGTGCCAGCAGTGCTAGGGACTCTGACTACACCTTC
many,TRBJ1-6,.,TRBV7-9,CASSLGGQPNSPLHF,TGTGCCAGCAGCTTAGGCGGACAGCCGAATTCACCCCTCCACTTT
.,TRBJ1-2,.,TRBV25-1,CASFEGDYGYTF,TGTGCCAGCTTTGAGGGGGACTATGGCTACACCTTC
.,TRBJ1-5,.,TRBV6-6,CASSLGYRPNQPQHF,TGTGCCAGCAGTTTGGGATATAGGCCCAATCAGCCCCAGCATTTT
many,TRBJ2-5,.,TRBV7-9,CASSLDPGIETQYF,TGTGCCAGCAGCTTAGATCCAGGGATAGAGACCCAGTACTTC
.,TRBJ1-1,.,TRBV10-3,CAIGAGGEAFF,TGTGCCATCGGGGCTGGGGGTGAAGCTTTCTTT
many,TRBJ2-7,TRBD1,TRBV29-1,CSVSDRDEQYF,TGCAGCGTTTCGGACAGGGACGAGCAGTACTTC
.,TRBJ1-1,.,TRBV5-1,CASSGGVGDTEAFF,TGCGCCAGCAGCGGAGGGGTAGGGGATACTGAAGCTTTCTTT
.,TRBJ2-2,TRBD2,TRBV5-1,CASSFTSGSYNEQFF,TGCGCCAGCAGCTTCACTAGCGGGAGTTACAATGAGCAGTTTTTT
many,TRBJ1-6,TRBD1,TRBV20-1,CRALGQGVLVGHF,TGCAGGGCCTTGGGACAGGGGGTTTTGGTTGGCCACTTT
many,TRBJ1-1,.,TRBV10-3,CAISADNEAFF,TGTGCCATCAGTGCTGACAATGAAGCTTTCTTT
.,TRBJ2-2,.,TRBV29-1,CSVLSGANTGELFF,TGCAGCGTTCTTAGCGGAGCTAACACCGGGGAGCTGTTTTTT
.,TRBJ2-7,.,TRBV9,CASSPQQGYEQYF,TGTGCCAGCAGCCCCCAACAGGGCTACGAGCAGTACTTC
.,TRBJ2-5,TRBD1,TRBV7-9,CASSLGRGRETQYF,TGTGCCAGCAGCTTAGGCAGGGGGAGAGAGACCCAGTACTTC
few,TRBJ2-7,.,TRBV5-5,CASSPRIESSYEQYF,TGTGCCAGCAGCCCCCGGATAGAGAGCTCCTACGAGCAGTACTTC
.,TRBJ2-6,.,TRBV5-1,CASSLDGSGGANVLTF,TGCGCCAGCAGCTTGGATGGGTCAGGAGGGGCCAACGTCCTGACTTTC
few,TRBJ1-1,.,TRBV5-4,CASSFSQAPEAFF,TGTGCCAGCAGCTTCAGCCAGGCACCTGAAGCTTTCTTT
many,TRBJ2-7,TRBD1,TRBV24-1,CATSAPGQGTDEQYF,TGTGCCACCAGTGCCCCGGGACAGGGGACTGACGAGCAGTACTTC
.,TRBJ1-4,TRBD1,TRBV25-1,CASSGQGPNNEKLFF,TGTGCCAGCAGTGGACAGGGACCGAATAATGAAAAACTGTTTTTT
.,TRBJ1-2,.,TRBV19,CASSIRTQEYGYTF,TGTGCCAGTAGTATACGGACTCAGGAATATGGCTACACCTTC
.,TRBJ1-2,TRBD1,TRBV20-1,CSEREGQGYGYTF,TGCAGTGAACGTGAGGGACAGGGTTATGGCTACACCTTC
once,TRBJ2-5,TRBD1,TRBV24-1,CATSAERGQQETQYF,TGTGCCACCAGTGCTGAGAGGGGACAGCAAGAGACCCAGTACTTC
.,TRBJ1-1,.,TRBV10-3,CAISEPVGRGNTEAFF,TGTGCCATCAGTGAACCCGTTGGACGGGGGAACACTGAAGCTTTCTTT
.,TRBJ1-5,TRBD1,TRBV19,CASSIDTQGADQPQHF,TGTGCCAGTAGTATAGATACCCAGGGGGCGGATCAGCCCCAGCATTTT
many,TRBJ1-1,TRBD1,TRBV7-9,CASSGTGLNTEAFF,TGTGCCAGCAGCGGGACAGGGCTGAACACTGAAGCTTTCTTT
.,TRBJ2-7,.,TRBV10-2,CASRSGHEQYF,TGCGCCAGCCGAAGTGGGCACGAGCAGTACTTC
many,TRBJ1-1,.,TRBV29-1,CSGREADTEAFF,TGCAGCGGGAGGGAGGCAGACACTGAAGCTTTCTTT
many,TRBJ1-2,.,TRBV24-1,CATSDTTGSGVYGYTF,TGTGCCACCAGTGACACGACAGGCTCGGGAGTATATGGCTACACCTTC
.,TRBJ2-7,.,TRBV29-1,CSVEDRGRARYEQYF,TGCAGCGTTGAAGATCGGGGCCGGGCCAGGTACGAGCAGTACTTC
many,TRBJ2-7,.,TRBV25-1,CASENYEQYF,TGTGCCAGCGAAAACTACGAGCAGTACTTC
many,TRBJ1-1,TRBD1,TRBV6-4,CASRDREGTEAFF,TGTGCCAGCAGAGACAGGGAGGGGACTGAAGCTTTCTTT
.,TRBJ1-2,.,TRBV29-1,CSLGSVDYGYTF,TGCAGCTTAGGGAGCGTTGACTATGGCTACACCTTC
.,TRBJ2-2,TRBD2,TRBV2,CASRKGLAVTNTGELFF,TGTGCCAGTAGAAAAGGACTAGCGGTGACGAACACCGGGGAGCTGTTTTTT
.,TRBJ2-7,TRBD2,TRBV20-1,CSATSASLYEQYF,TGCAGCGCCACTAGCGCGAGTCTCTACGAGCAGTACTTC
.,TRBJ1-6,.,TRBV29-1,CSEGQGRSPLHF,TGCAGTGAAGGACAAGGGCGTTCACCCCTCCACTTT
many,TRBJ2-7,TRBD1,TRBV2,CASSPQGELDEQYF,TGTGCCAGCAGCCCCCAGGGGGAACTGGACGAGCAGTACTTC
.,TRBJ1-4,TRBD1,TRBV30,CAWSPGQPGGSEKLFF,TGTGCCTGGAGTCCGGGACAGCCTGGAGGGAGTGAAAAACTGTTTTTT
.,TRBJ1-3,TRBD1,TRBV6-2/TRBV6-3,CASSPGTAYVDGNTIYF,TGTGCCAGCAGTCCCGGGACAGCTTACGTCGATGGAAACACCATATATTTT
few,TRBJ2-5,TRBD1,TRBV7-9,CASSLGRDREDETQYF,TGTGCCAGCAGCCTGGGGAGGGACAGGGAGGACGAGACCCAGTACTTC
many,TRBJ1-2,.,TRBV29-1,CSGRDGSYGYTF,TGCAGCGGCAGGGACGGATCCTATGGCTACACCTTC
.,TRBJ2-2,.,TRBV7-3,CASSLNHGAGELFF,TGTGCCAGCAGCTTAAATCACGGCGCCGGGGAGCTGTTTTTT
.,TRBJ2-7,TRBD1,TRBV12-3/TRBV12-4,CAISDVRGSGTYEQYF,TGTGCCATCAGTGACGTCAGGGGGAGTGGTACCTACGAGCAGTACTTC
.,TRBJ2-2,.,TRBV20-1,CSARGPPANTGELFF,TGCAGTGCTAGAGGGCCCCCAGCGAACACCGGGGAGCTGTTTTTT
few,TRBJ1-4,.,TRBV9,CASSVDLGGKLFF,TGTGCCAGCAGCGTAGACTTAGGGGGAAAACTGTTTTTT
few,TRBJ1-3,.,TRBV14,CASSAGTGNTIYF,TGTGCCAGCAGCGCCGGCACAGGAAACACCATATATTTT
many,TRBJ1-6,.,TRBV6-5,CASSSIDNSPLHF,TGTGCCAGCAGTTCCATCGATAATTCACCCCTCCACTTT
many,TRBJ1-1,.,TRBV10-3,CAINSGPGEAFF,TGTGCCATCAATTCGGGGCCAGGTGAAGCTTTCTTT